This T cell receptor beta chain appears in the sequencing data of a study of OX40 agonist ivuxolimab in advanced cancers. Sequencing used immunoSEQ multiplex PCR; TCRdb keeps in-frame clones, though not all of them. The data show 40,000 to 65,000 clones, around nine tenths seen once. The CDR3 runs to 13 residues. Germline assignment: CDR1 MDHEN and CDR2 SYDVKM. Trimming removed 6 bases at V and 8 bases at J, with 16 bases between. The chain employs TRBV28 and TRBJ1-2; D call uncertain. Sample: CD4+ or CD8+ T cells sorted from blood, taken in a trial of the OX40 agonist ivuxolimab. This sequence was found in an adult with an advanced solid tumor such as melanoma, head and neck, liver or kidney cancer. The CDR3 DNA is TGTGCCAGCAGCCTAAGAGCAGTGGGGGGCTACACCTTC. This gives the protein CASSLRAVGGYTF.